This T cell receptor (beta chain) emerged from a study of OX40 agonist ivuxolimab in advanced cancers. Overall study: The patients received ivuxolimab by intravenous route every 2 weeks at 0.01 to 10 mg/kg. Antecedent anti-PD-1, anti-PD-L1 or anti-CTLA-4 therapy was permissible, with roughly 40% having received some.

The CDR3 consists of 15 residues. Germline CDR1 SGHVS, CDR2 FNYEAQ. Trimming removed 5 bases at V and 0 bases at J, with 11 bases between. Study-wide results and caveats: Among the nonresponders, some also had low normalized T-cell clonal expansion. Antigen specificity was not determined for the expanded peripheral T cells.

The assay was immunoSEQ multiplex PCR, and TCRdb's table has in-frame clones only and misses some. The table records 40,000 to 45,000 clones, more than 80% of them present only once. A remark on this clone: Its specificity is not known.

The chain links TRBV7-6 to TRBJ1-3; D possibly corresponds to TRBD1 (6 bases). The receptor was isolated from an adult with an advanced solid tumor such as melanoma, head and neck, liver or kidney cancer. Specimen: CD4+ or CD8+ T cells sorted from blood, collected in a trial of the OX40 agonist ivuxolimab. The CDR3 DNA sequence: TGTGCCAGCAGCCCAGGACAGTTCTCTGGAAACACCATATATTTT. This gives the protein CASSPGQFSGNTIYF.